This T cell receptor (beta chain) was captured by sequencing in a study of siplizumab effects on memory and regulatory T cells. General study results and limits: The naive T cell population seemed more diverse than memory cells and seemed a major contributor to the alloresponse. Of the alloreactive clones, only a minor fraction mapped to unstimulated subsets. Significantly reduced by siplizumab was the cumulative frequency of alloreactive sequences, namely those traceable to unstimulated CD4+ memory cells.

This clone was seen only once. Its matching antigen is unknown. The assay looked at about 97,000 TCR templates in each sample. Clones were read by immunoSEQ multiplex PCR, and TCRdb kept only the in-frame ones, dropping some. Seen here are some 87,000 clones, more than 80% observed once, and the top ten hold approximately 15%. Germline-derived CDR1 and CDR2 are MNHEY and SMNVEV (reference sequence). With 6 bases clipped from V and 5 bases from J, the junction kept 6 bases outside the gene matches. CDR3 size: 13 residues. The sequencing input was CD4+ T cells sorted from blood. The sequence was collected from a human donor in good health. The chain recombines TRBV27 with TRBJ2-7, with TRBD1 identical over 8 bases. The CDR3 sequence: CASRRTGWNEQYF. Written as DNA, the CDR3 is TGTGCCAGCAGACGGACAGGGTGGAACGAGCAGTACTTC.